This T cell receptor (beta chain) comes out of a study of T cell responses to AZD1222 COVID-19 vaccine. Broader study findings: Sampling captured repertoires only after the peak T cell response. Once two AZD1222 doses were given, Spike-specific TCR breadth and depth went up. Reportedly, nearly half the spike-specific TCRs target unmutated variant regions. White British donors predominated, females outnumbered males, and clonal diversity was possibly underestimated.

Notes on this clone: The antigen is not known.

The method was immunoSEQ multiplex PCR; TCRdb's version includes in-frame clones alone and lacks a portion of them. The profile covers 100,000 or so clones, with about 86% appearing a single time and 5% to 6.5% taken by the ten largest. The sequencing used peripheral blood, collected on day 0 of AZD1222 vaccination. The sequence came from an adult in good health.

CDR3 sequence reads: CASSPGYEQFF. The DNA of the CDR3 is TGTGCCAGCAGCCCAGGGTATGAGCAGTTCTTC. The chain has TRBV7-6 and TRBJ2-1, with D possibly TRBD1 on 5 matching bases. Germline V gene data show CDR1 as SGHVS and CDR2 as FNYEAQ. The length of the CDR3 is 11 residues. V lost 5 bases and J 8 bases, leaving 7 bases between the germline ends.